A single sample gave rise to the 32 T cell receptor beta chains below, sequenced in a study of shared clonotypes between healthy human individuals. Only in-frame clones appear in the TCRdb table, and some are missing; sequencing was by immunoSEQ multiplex PCR. This sample has over 95,000 clones, with 68% found just once. Sequencing was done on a sample of memory CD8+ T cells sorted from blood. Indicated subset: CD45RO+ cells pooled with CCR7-negative TemRA cells. All receptors come from a woman between 25 and 40 years old in good health.

This clone was observed at least ten times. This rearrangement joins TRBV4-2 to TRBJ1-4; 9 nucleotides agree with TRBD1. CDR3 size: 17 residues. Per germline, CDR1 LGHNA and CDR2 YNFKEQ. With V trimmed by 2 bases and J by 5 bases, 9 bases remained unmatched. CDR3 amino acids: CASSQLSPGQGNEKLFF. CDR3 in DNA: TGTGCCAGCAGCCAACTCTCTCCGGGACAGGGAAATGAAAAACTGTTTTTT.

DNA for the CDR3: TGTGCCGCCGCGACAGGATACTATGGCTACACCTTC. Translating it yields CAAATGYYGYTF. The rearrangement links TRBV28 to TRBJ1-2, with a weak D call TRBD1 (6 bases). Germline V gene sequence: CDR1 MDHEN, CDR2 SYDVKM. The ends were cut back, 11 bases at V and 3 bases at J, with 13 bases in the middle. The CDR3 has 12 residues.

A few counts support this clone. The chain recombines TRBV28 with TRBJ1-5, with 7 bases matching TRBD1. The CDR3 is 15 amino acids. Germline trimming cut 6 bases from V and 4 bases from J; bases unmatched to any gene: 9. The germline gives CDR1 MDHEN, CDR2 SYDVKM. The CDR3 DNA sequence: TGTGCCAGCAGCCCTCTGCAGGGGGATAATCAGCCCCAGCATTTT. It translates to CASSPLQGDNQPQHF.

The gene calls are TRBV6-5 and TRBJ2-4; D gene unclear. Germline CDR1 reads MNHEY; CDR2 reads SVGAGI. The CDR3 covers 13 residues. V lost 3 bases and J lost 7, with 10 bases in between. As DNA, the CDR3 is TGTGCCAGCAGTTATGACGTCGGGAACATTCAGTACTTC. This codes for CASSYDVGNIQYF.

This clone was seen a handful of times. The CDR3 protein is CASSRMAGENTEAFF. The CDR3, as DNA: TGCGCCAGCAGCCGAATGGCAGGAGAGAACACTGAAGCTTTCTTT. The chain employs TRBV5-1 and TRBJ1-1; no definite D call. V shed 4 bases and J shed 1 base, with 14 bases lying between them. Germline CDR1 is SGHRS and CDR2 is YFSETQ. This CDR3 has 15 amino acids.

The genes are TRBV10-1 and TRBJ2-7; 9 positions agree with TRBD1. CDR3 length: 13 residues. The V and J ends lost 3 bases and 9 bases, in that order; junction bases with no gene match: 6. Germline-derived CDR1 and CDR2 are WNHNN and SYGVQD (reference sequence). The CDR3 DNA reads as TGCGCCAGCAGTGAAGGACAGGGGTATCGGCAGTACTTC. Its protein is CASSEGQGYRQYF.

The sample holds one count of this clone. The chain employs TRBV25-1 and TRBJ1-1, with 7 bases identical to TRBD1. The J segment lost 4 bases and the V segment lost 4 bases, leaving 3 bases of the junction unmatched. From germline, CDR1 is MGHDK and CDR2 SYGVNS. This CDR3 is built from 13 residues. The CDR3 spells CASSAQGGTEAFF. The CDR3 DNA reads as TGTGCCAGCAGTGCTCAGGGGGGCACTGAAGCTTTCTTT.

This clone occurred a few times. The rearrangement uses TRBV7-8 and TRBJ2-1, with D maybe TRBD2 (5 bases). This CDR3 has 17 residues. CDR1 and CDR2 (germline): SGHVS, FQNEAQ. V dropped 1 base and J dropped 8 bases, with 21 bases sitting between them. The CDR3 sequence: CASSLGSRRQRVDEQFF. The CDR3 DNA reads TGTGCCAGCAGCTTAGGGTCGCGGCGTCAGAGGGTGGATGAGCAGTTCTTC.

This chain joins TRBV7-4 and TRBJ2-7; 9 bases line up with TRBD1. This CDR3 is built from 13 residues. The germline V gene encodes CDR1 SGHVT and CDR2 SQSDAQ. Trimming removed 2 bases from V and 6 bases from J; junction bases left unmatched: 2. In DNA form, the CDR3 reads TGTGCCAGCAGCTTAAAGGACAGGGGCGAGCAGTACTTC. This gives the protein CASSLKDRGEQYF. The full variable domain, rest sourced from reference TRBV7-4 and TRBJ2-7, is GAGVSQSPRYKVAKRGRDVALRCDSISGHVTLYWYRQTLGQGSEVLTYSQSDAQRDKSGRPSGRFSAERPERSVSTLKIQRTEQGDSAVYLCASSLKDRGEQYFGPGTRLTVT.

The chain employs TRBV27 and TRBJ2-2; D uncertain. V was shortened by 4 bases and J by 6 bases, with 3 bases between the two germline ends. The CDR3 has 11 amino acids. The V gene's germline CDR1 is MNHEY and CDR2 SMNVEV (reference sequence). In nucleotides, the CDR3 is TGTGCCAGCAGTTGGGCCGGGGAGCTGTTTTTT. Its translation is CASSWAGELFF.

The chain recombines TRBV6-1 with TRBJ2-7; the D gene is possibly TRBD2 (6 bases). The germline V and J ends were trimmed by 1 base and 4 bases, with 14 bases remaining between them. Germline V gene lookup returns CDR1 MNHNS and CDR2 SASEGT. The length of the CDR3 is 15 residues. The CDR3 is CASSEGGGIEYEQYF. CDR3 DNA sequence: TGTGCCAGCAGTGAAGGTGGGGGGATTGAGTACGAGCAGTACTTC.

This clone was found a few times. The chain couples TRBV15 to TRBJ2-3; a weak D match, TRBD1 (6 bases). The CDR3 consists of 14 residues. The germline gives CDR1 LNHNV, CDR2 YYDKDF (reference sequence). The V end was cut by 1 base, the J end by 1 base, with 6 bases between. Here the CDR3 DNA reads TGTGCCACCAGCAGAGGGACAGGCACAGATACGCAGTATTTT. Its protein product is CATSRGTGTDTQYF.

The chain combines TRBV9 with TRBJ1-2; D not resolved. Per germline, CDR1 SGDLS and CDR2 YYNGEE. The CDR3 covers 12 residues. The ends were cut back, 0 bases at V and 8 bases at J, with 8 bases in the middle. The CDR3 bases are TGTGCCAGCAGCGTAGAGGGCTTGGGCTACACCTTC. Encoded protein: CASSVEGLGYTF.

Comment on this clone: A junction boundary mismatches the germline segment, possibly from a read error. Other DNA sequences in the same sample also yield this CDR3. The rearrangement joins TRBV25-1 to TRBJ1-4, with TRBD1 matching over 11 bases. This CDR3 region has 16 residues. Germline CDR1 and CDR2: MGHDK and SYGVNS. In DNA, the CDR3 is TGTGCCAGCAGTGGACTCCGGGACAGGGGGGGGGAAAAACTATTTTTT. Translation: CASSGLRDRGGEKLFF.

The chain joins TRBV27 to TRBJ2-7; possible D gene TRBD2, 5 bases. V dropped 5 bases and J dropped 7 bases, with 15 bases sitting between them. Looked up from germline, CDR1 is MNHEY and CDR2 is SMNVEV (reference sequence). The CDR3 is 13 residues long. The CDR3 here is CASSGLGQREQYF. The CDR3 region has the DNA TGTGCCAGCAGTGGCCTAGGGCAGCGGGAGCAGTACTTC.

The chain uses TRBV19 and TRBJ1-5; a possible D gene is TRBD1 (5 bases). Trimming removed 5 bases from V and 4 bases from J, with 12 bases in between. CDR1 and CDR2 from the germline V gene are LNHDA and SQIVND (reference sequence). The length of the CDR3 is 14 residues. As DNA, the CDR3 is TGTGCCAGTAGTTCCCAAGGGGCAAATCAGCCCCAGCATTTT. Translation gives CASSSQGANQPQHF.

V and J are TRBV5-5 and TRBJ2-1; D may be TRBD2 (6 bases). Per the germline V gene, CDR1 is SGHKS and CDR2 is YYEKEE (reference sequence). Trimming cost V 4 bases and J 7 bases, with 21 bases left between them. The CDR3 consists of 16 residues. The CDR3: CASSGPGDLGNNEQFF. The CDR3 DNA follows: TGTGCCAGCAGCGGTCCTGGGGACTTAGGAAATAATGAGCAGTTCTTC.

V and J are TRBV15 and TRBJ2-1; 9 bases fit TRBD2. V lost 5 bases, J lost 4 bases, and 6 bases stayed unmatched. Germline V gives CDR1 LNHNV, CDR2 YYDKDF (reference sequence). This CDR3 region has 15 residues. The CDR3 DNA sequence: TGTGCCACCAGCCCGACTAGCGGCCAATACAATGAGCAGTTCTTC. It specifies CATSPTSGQYNEQFF.

This clone was counted at least ten times. The rearrangement uses TRBV5-6 and TRBJ2-1, with D uncertain. This CDR3 is 15 amino acids long. In germline, CDR1 is SGHDT, CDR2 YYEEEE. V dropped 0 bases and J dropped 0 bases, with 7 bases sitting between them. For the CDR3, the DNA is TGTGCCAGCAGCTTGGAGGAGAACTCCTACAATGAGCAGTTCTTC. Translating gives CASSLEENSYNEQFF.

This rearrangement joins TRBV28 to TRBJ2-5; TRBD1 matches 8 bases. Germline CDR1 MDHEN, CDR2 SYDVKM. CDR3 length equals 15 residues. J was trimmed by 2 bases and V by 5 bases; bases with no gene match: 7. In nucleotides, the CDR3 is TGTGCCAGCAGTCGGATGGACAGGGATCAAGAGACCCAGTACTTC. It encodes CASSRMDRDQETQYF.

This clone came up a few times. CDR3 amino acids: CASTSANRTEAFF. The CDR3 DNA reads as TGTGCCAGCACCTCCGCTAACAGGACTGAAGCTTTCTTT. The genes are TRBV28 and TRBJ1-1; D might be TRBD1 (5 bases). Germline CDR1 MDHEN, CDR2 SYDVKM. The CDR3 loop spans 13 amino acids. V shed 7 bases and J shed 5 bases, with 14 bases lying between them.

The chain links TRBV6-1 to TRBJ2-1; D not certain. V shed 1 base and J shed 0 bases, with 13 bases lying between them. The CDR3 has 17 residues. Germline CDR1 MNHNS, CDR2 SASEGT. The CDR3 bases are TGTGCCAGCAGTGAAGGTAGCAGGCCGACCTCCTACAATGAGCAGTTCTTC. This gives the protein CASSEGSRPTSYNEQFF.

Worth noting for this clone: Other DNA sequences from this sample encode an identical CDR3 as well. V usage is TRBV19 and J usage is TRBJ2-1; D call uncertain. Trimming shortened V by 3 bases and J by 6 bases, and 9 bases separated the two germline ends. Germline CDR1 is LNHDA and CDR2 is SQIVND (reference sequence). The CDR3 runs to 13 residues. CDR3 sequence (DNA): TGTGCCAGTAGTATCCCCGGGTCCAATGAGCAGTTCTTC. Protein: CASSIPGSNEQFF.

This clone has more than one count but fewer than ten. This chain connects TRBV7-8 to TRBJ1-5; D not certain. Germline lookup yields CDR1 SGHVS and CDR2 FQNEAQ. This CDR3 has 13 amino acids. Trimming took 5 bases from V and 9 from J, leaving 14 bases between them. DNA for the CDR3: TGTGCCAGCAGCCCACTAGGACCCCTGCCCCAGCATTTT. Protein product: CASSPLGPLPQHF.

The chain uses TRBV7-2 and TRBJ2-3; D may correspond to TRBD1 or TRBD2 (5 bases each). This CDR3 spans 16 amino acids. Germline V gives CDR1 SGHTA, CDR2 FQGNSA. V was clipped by 6 bases and J by 5 bases, with 21 bases between them. The CDR3 DNA reads as TGTGCCAGCAGACCCCTCGGGGCCGCAACGGGAGATACGCAGTATTTT. It yields the protein CASRPLGAATGDTQYF.

The chain links TRBV5-6 to TRBJ2-2, with TRBD2 matching over 9 bases. The CDR3 sequence is 16 residues long. Germline V CDR1 and CDR2: SGHDT, YYEEEE. Unmatched junction bases numbered 7, after V lost 0 bases and J lost 7 bases. This chain's CDR3 is CASSLGLAGYHGELFF. The CDR3 DNA follows: TGTGCCAGCAGCTTGGGGCTAGCGGGATATCACGGGGAGCTGTTTTTT.

This clone has only a few counts. The chain has TRBV27 and TRBJ1-2, with TRBD1 matching 8 bases. Germline V gene lookup returns CDR1 MNHEY and CDR2 SMNVEV (reference sequence). The CDR3 totals 14 residues. Unmatched junction bases numbered 12, after V lost 8 bases and J lost 7 bases. DNA of the CDR3: TGTGCCAGCTCTGCCGAGACAGGGGCGTCTGGCTACACCTTC. This codes for CASSAETGASGYTF.

The genes are TRBV29-1 and TRBJ2-1; 10 bases line up with TRBD2. CDR1 and CDR2 from the germline V gene are SQVTM and ANQGSEA. With 1 base clipped from V and 7 bases from J, the junction kept 4 bases outside the gene matches. The CDR3 is 14 amino acids. CDR3 in amino acids: CSVEGAGGPNEQFF. The CDR3, as DNA: TGCAGCGTTGAAGGAGCGGGAGGGCCGAATGAGCAGTTCTTC.

The table lists this clone with a count of one. The chain joins TRBV7-3 to TRBJ2-1; the D gene is possibly TRBD2 (7 bases). V was clipped by 1 base and J by 4 bases, with 20 bases between them. The CDR3 totals 18 residues. Germline CDR1 and CDR2: SGHTA and FQGTGA. CDR3 residues: CASSLMGARGGPYNEQFF. The CDR3 DNA reads as TGTGCCAGCAGCTTAATGGGGGCGCGGGGAGGGCCTTACAATGAGCAGTTCTTC.

The chain combines TRBV18 with TRBJ1-1; no reliable D call. The CDR3 is 15 residues long. Germline assignment: CDR1 KGHSH and CDR2 LQKENI. V lost 0 bases and J 11 bases, leaving 19 bases between the germline ends. In DNA form, the CDR3 reads TGTGCCAGCTCACCACCAATCTTGACCCACCCGGCCGCTTTCTTT. Its protein is CASSPPILTHPAAFF.

The chain is built from TRBV6-1 and TRBJ2-2; 8 bases agree with TRBD1. The germline gives CDR1 MNHNS, CDR2 SASEGT. CDR3 size: 15 residues. Trimming at V came to 6 bases and at J to 3 bases, leaving 6 bases not matched to a gene. The CDR3 nucleotides read TGTGCCAGCAGCCCCGGGACAGGCGACACCGGGGAGCTGTTTTTT. This sequence encodes CASSPGTGDTGELFF.

This clone was picked up many times. This chain joins TRBV5-4 and TRBJ1-5; no clear D gene. The CDR3 covers 14 residues. Trimming left V 0 bases short and J 7 bases short, with 11 bases between. Germline V gives CDR1 SGHNT, CDR2 YYREEE (reference sequence). The CDR3 is CASSLAGPEQPQHF. CDR3 bases: TGTGCCAGCAGCTTGGCAGGTCCTGAGCAGCCCCAGCATTTT.